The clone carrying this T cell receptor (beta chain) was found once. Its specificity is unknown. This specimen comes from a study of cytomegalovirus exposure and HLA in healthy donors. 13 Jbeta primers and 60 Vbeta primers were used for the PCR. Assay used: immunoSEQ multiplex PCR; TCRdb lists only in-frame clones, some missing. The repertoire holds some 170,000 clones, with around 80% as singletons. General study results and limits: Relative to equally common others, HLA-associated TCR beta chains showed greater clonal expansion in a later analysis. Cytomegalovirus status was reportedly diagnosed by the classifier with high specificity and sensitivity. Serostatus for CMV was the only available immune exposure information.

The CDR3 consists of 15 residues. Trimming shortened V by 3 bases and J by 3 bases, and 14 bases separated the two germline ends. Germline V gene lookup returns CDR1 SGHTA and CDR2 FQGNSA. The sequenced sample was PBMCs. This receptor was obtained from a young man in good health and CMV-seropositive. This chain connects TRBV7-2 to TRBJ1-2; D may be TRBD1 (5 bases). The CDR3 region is CASSFPRVLDYGYTF. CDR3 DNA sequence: TGTGCCAGCAGCTTCCCCAGGGTCCTTGACTATGGCTACACCTTC.